These T cell receptor beta chains were read from a single sample in a study of early T cells in non-severe SARS-CoV-2 infection. Each CDR3 protein gets one entry after TCRdb re-called the 5' RACE reads with MiXCR. Among roughly 47,000 distinct CDR3 sequences listed, around 6.9% were seen once. Source: whole blood, taken at baseline. These receptor sequences come from an adult who was a healthcare worker with PCR-confirmed SARS-CoV-2 infection or an uninfected control (not recorded which). Both conserved end residues are part of each CDR3. Fields, in order: V gene, D gene, clone size, J gene, CDR3 DNA, CDR3 protein. D genes are given only for firm matches. Clone size is shown for a subset of rows, as once, few, many or a class of expanded clone.

TRBV20-1	-	many	TRBJ1-5	TGCAGTGCTAAAGGGTGGGACTTTTATCAGCCCCAGCATTTT	CSAKGWDFYQPQHF
TRBV7-2	-	many	TRBJ1-2	TGTGCCAGCAGCCTGAACATCGAAGCTAACTATGGCTACACCTTC	CASSLNIEANYGYTF
TRBV7-9	-	many	TRBJ2-7	TGTGCCAGCAGCTCGACGGGTTGGGAGCAGTACTTC	CASSSTGWEQYF
TRBV29-1	-	many	TRBJ2-7	TGCAGCGCTGGACGGGCGGATTACGAGCAGTACTTC	CSAGRADYEQYF
TRBV25-1	-	few	TRBJ2-7	TGTGCCAGCTCGAACGACCTAAATCCGTCCTACGAGCAGTACTTC	CASSNDLNPSYEQYF
TRBV29-1	-	-	TRBJ2-1	TGCAGCGTTTCTGACCCATTAATCTTC	CSVSDPLIF
TRBV11-2	TRBD2	-	TRBJ2-3	TGTGCCAGCAGCTCTACACTTAGCGGGGGGGCCAGAGCAGATACGCAGTATTTT	CASSSTLSGGARADTQYF
TRBV29-1	TRBD1	few	TRBJ2-7	TGCAGCGTTGGGGACAGTAGCTATACCCTCTCCTACGAGCAGTACTTC	CSVGDSSYTLSYEQYF
TRBV11-2	-	-	TRBJ2-5	TGTGCCAGCAGCTTAGATTCGCAGATTTCTTTCGGAGAGACCCAGTACTTC	CASSLDSQISFGETQYF
TRBV4-1	TRBD2	many	TRBJ2-3	TGCGCCAGCAGCCCCCGACTAGCGGGCACAGATACGCAGTATTTT	CASSPRLAGTDTQYF
TRBV27	-	many	TRBJ1-5	TGTGCCAGCAGAGCCTCCAACAGGGCAGGGCAGTATAGCAATCAGCCCCAGCATTTT	CASRASNRAGQYSNQPQHF
TRBV7-9	-	-	TRBJ1-1	TGTGCCAGCAGCTTCGGACAGAATCCAGCTTTCTTT	CASSFGQNPAFF
TRBV28	TRBD1	-	TRBJ2-7	TGTGCCAGCAGTTCGTCCGGGACAGGGGGCTACGAGCAGTACTTC	CASSSSGTGGYEQYF
TRBV3-1	-	many	TRBJ1-1	TGTGCCAGCAGCCAACTAATTCCTGGGGGCCCATGGAGGGGACCGAACACTGAAGCTTTCTTT	CASSQLIPGGPWRGPNTEAFF
TRBV2	-	few	TRBJ2-5	TGTGCCAGGGGGGCGGTCCAAGAGACCCAGTACTTC	CARGAVQETQYF
TRBV24-1	TRBD1	many	TRBJ1-1	TGTGCCACCAGGGACAGGGGGCGGAACACTGAAGCTTTCTTT	CATRDRGRNTEAFF
TRBV29-1	-	many	TRBJ2-5	TGCAGCGTTGAAACCCGAGGGGGGATAAGAGAGACCCAGTACTTC	CSVETRGGIRETQYF
TRBV6-1	-	many	TRBJ2-2	TGTGCCAGCAGTAGTCGAGGGCTTGACACCGGGGAGCTGTTTTTT	CASSSRGLDTGELFF
TRBV9	TRBD2	many	TRBJ2-3	TGTGCCAGCAGCGTAGCTTACACTAGCGGGGTGGCAGATACGCAGTATTTT	CASSVAYTSGVADTQYF
TRBV28	-	-	TRBJ2-3	TGTGCCAGCAGTCCCAGTCCTGGCAGGTGGGATACGCAGTATTTT	CASSPSPGRWDTQYF
TRBV10-3	-	few	TRBJ2-7	TGTGCCATCAGTGAGTCCTTACAGGGATCGAACGAGCAGTACTTC	CAISESLQGSNEQYF
TRBV2	-	-	TRBJ2-7	TGTGCCAGCAGCCGGGGACGGTCCTCCTACGAGCAGTACTTC	CASSRGRSSYEQYF
TRBV7-2	-	-	TRBJ2-7	TGTGCCAGCAGCTTTTTTACCTCCTACGAGCAGTACTTC	CASSFFTSYEQYF
TRBV7-2	-	many	TRBJ1-5	TGTGCCAGCAGCTTAGGGCTGGGCGGGCCGGCCCAGCATTTT	CASSLGLGGPAQHF
TRBV11-2	-	many	TRBJ1-1	TGTGCCAGCAGCCACCCCGGGGGATTGAACACTGAAGCTTTCTTT	CASSHPGGLNTEAFF
TRBV18	TRBD2	few	TRBJ2-5	TGTGCCAGCTCACCATACGGGACTAGCCAAGAGACCCAGTACTTC	CASSPYGTSQETQYF
TRBV4-3	-	many	TRBJ2-3	TGCGCCAGCAGCCAAGAGGCGGGCGTCCCAGGTACGCAGTATTTT	CASSQEAGVPGTQYF
TRBV4-1	-	few	TRBJ1-6	TGCGCCAGCAGCCGGGACTTTTATTCACCCCTCCACTTT	CASSRDFYSPLHF
TRBV6-2/TRBV6-3	-	-	TRBJ1-1	TGTGCCAGCAGTTACTCGTTCTTAAGGGGATTGAACACTGAAGCTTTCTTT	CASSYSFLRGLNTEAFF
TRBV4-1	TRBD1	few	TRBJ2-5	TGCGCCAGCAGCCAAGTCGCAACAGGGACAGGGGAAGAGACCCAGTACTTC	CASSQVATGTGEETQYF
TRBV6-5	-	-	TRBJ1-5	TGTGCCAGCAGCCGGGGGACCTCACACCCTCAGCCCCAGCATTTT	CASSRGTSHPQPQHF
TRBV7-3	-	few	TRBJ1-5	TGTGCCAGCAGCTTCACCCGAGCAGATCAGCCCCAGCATTTT	CASSFTRADQPQHF
TRBV15	-	few	TRBJ1-1	TGTGCCACCAGCAACCCGCGGGGGGTGTTCATGAACACTGAAGCTTTCTTT	CATSNPRGVFMNTEAFF
TRBV20-1	TRBD2	many	TRBJ2-3	TGCAGTGCTAGAGAGGCTAGCGGGCTCACAGATACGCAGTATTTT	CSAREASGLTDTQYF
TRBV29-1	TRBD1	many	TRBJ2-3	TGCAGCGTGAGCGGGACAGGGGTGCAAGATACGCAGTATTTT	CSVSGTGVQDTQYF
TRBV12-3/TRBV12-4	-	-	TRBJ2-2	TGTACCAGCAGCCCGAGGATACCGAACACCGGGGAGCTGTTTTTT	CTSSPRIPNTGELFF
TRBV5-1	-	few	TRBJ1-6	TGCGCCAGCAGCTTGGGTGGAGGTGCGAGGCGGAATTCACCCCTCCACTTT	CASSLGGGARRNSPLHF
TRBV12-3/TRBV12-4	-	many	TRBJ1-5	TGTGCCAGCAGCCGGGGCCTAAATCAGCCCCAGCATTTT	CASSRGLNQPQHF
TRBV4-3	TRBD2	many	TRBJ2-2	TGCGCCAGCAGCCAAGATCCTAGCGGGGGGGCCGGGGAGCTGTTTTTT	CASSQDPSGGAGELFF
TRBV12-3/TRBV12-4	-	medium-sized	TRBJ2-1	TGTGCCAGCAGTTTAATGTCGCAATACAATGAGCAGTTCTTC	CASSLMSQYNEQFF
TRBV10-3	-	many	TRBJ2-7	TGTGCCATCACCGGCGGGGCAGGGGGGCACGAGCAGTACTTC	CAITGGAGGHEQYF
TRBV7-2	TRBD2	many	TRBJ2-1	TGTGCCAGCAGCTTAGATAGGCCGATAGCGGGGGACAATGAGCAGTTCTTC	CASSLDRPIAGDNEQFF
TRBV25-1	-	-	TRBJ2-7	TGTGCCAGCAGTGGAGATTGGTGGGAGCAGTACTTC	CASSGDWWEQYF
TRBV12-3/TRBV12-4	-	few	TRBJ1-1	TGTGCCAGCAACCGACTGGGCACTGAAGCTTTCTTT	CASNRLGTEAFF
TRBV12-3/TRBV12-4	-	many	TRBJ1-5	TGTGCCAGCAGTTTATTTTCTGACCGATCGCCCCAGCATTTT	CASSLFSDRSPQHF
TRBV29-1	-	many	TRBJ2-7	TGCAGCGTTGGACAACTGTCAGCCGAGCAGTACTTC	CSVGQLSAEQYF
TRBV7-6	-	many	TRBJ2-7	TGTGCCAGCAGCTTAGAAAGGGGGGCAGGACATAGCTACGAGCAGTACTTC	CASSLERGAGHSYEQYF
TRBV12-3/TRBV12-4	-	many	TRBJ1-1	TGTGCCAGCAGTCTAACCCGCACTGAAGCTTTCTTT	CASSLTRTEAFF
TRBV20-1	-	many	TRBJ1-1	TGCAGTGCTAGTAGCGGGGGGTATGAAGCTTTCTTT	CSASSGGYEAFF
TRBV15	TRBD1	many	TRBJ2-7	TGTGCCACCAGCAGAGATTGGGGGACAGGGAGGCACGAGCAGTACTTC	CATSRDWGTGRHEQYF